The 13 T cell receptor beta chains given below trace back to one sample, sequenced in a study of long-term antiretroviral therapy in people with HIV. The assay, immunoSEQ v3.0, was run at survey level. Measured with immunoSEQ multiplex PCR; TCRdb has only the in-frame clones, and not every one. The sample holds approximately 34,000 clones, around four fifths seen once. The sequencing here drew on unsorted PBMCs, taken 1 year after starting antiretroviral therapy. The receptors derive from a young man with HIV.

V and J are TRBV27 and TRBJ2-2, with a weak D call TRBD1 (6 bases). The V end lost 4 bases, the J end lost 5 bases, and 17 bases lay between the germline ends. The CDR3 runs 16 residues. From germline, CDR1 is MNHEY and CDR2 SMNVEV (reference sequence). For the CDR3, the DNA is TGTGCCAGCAGTTACCTAGAGACAGGCGCAACCGGGGAGCTGTTTTTT. It specifies CASSYLETGATGELFF.

This chain joins TRBV28 and TRBJ2-3; D perhaps matches TRBD2 (6 bases). Germline CDR1 reads MDHEN; CDR2 reads SYDVKM. This CDR3 comprises 17 residues. V was pared by 4 bases and J by 6 bases, with 23 bases between. The DNA for the CDR3 is TGTGCCAGCAGTTCCCGGAGGAGTGGCGGGATGTCGGATACGCAGTATTTT. Translating gives CASSSRRSGGMSDTQYF.

The chain employs TRBV6-5 and TRBJ1-1; a possible D gene is TRBD1 (5 bases). The CDR3 has 14 amino acids. V dropped 0 bases and J dropped 11 bases, with 16 bases sitting between them. Germline CDR1 is MNHEY and CDR2 is SVGAGI. Here the CDR3 reads CASSYSGTQVEAFF. The CDR3 DNA reads as TGTGCCAGCAGTTACTCGGGGACCCAGGTGGAGGCTTTCTTT.

The table lists this clone with a count of one. This chain uses TRBV7-3 with TRBJ1-1; D is undetermined. V was trimmed by 1 base and J by 8 bases, leaving 11 bases between them. The V gene's germline CDR1 is SGHTA and CDR2 FQGTGA. The CDR3 runs 13 residues. The CDR3 sequence is CASSLNPVTEAFF. CDR3 sequence (DNA): TGTGCCAGCAGCTTAAACCCCGTCACAGAAGCTTTCTTT.

V gene TRBV6-5 combines with J gene TRBJ2-7; TRBD1 agrees at 9 bases. Germline loops: CDR1 MNHEY, CDR2 SVGAGI. The CDR3 has 13 residues. V shed 8 bases, J shed 10 bases, and the junction held 12 bases outside the gene matches. CDR3 protein: CASSWGQGIEQYF. The CDR3 coding sequence is TGTGCCAGCTCCTGGGGACAGGGTATAGAACAGTACTTC.

The chain combines TRBV6-5 with TRBJ1-5; TRBD1 is a possible D gene (5 bases). Germline V gene lookup returns CDR1 MNHEY and CDR2 SVGAGI. V lost 0 bases to trimming and J lost 3 bases, with 9 bases between them. The CDR3 totals 15 residues. CDR3 sequence (DNA): TGTGCCAGCAGTTACTCGAGGACACTCAATCAGCCCCAGCATTTT. This gives the protein CASSYSRTLNQPQHF.

Here the CDR3 DNA reads TGCGCCAGCAGCCAAGGGCGGGGGAGCGCTGAAGCTTTCTTT. Its translation is CASSQGRGSAEAFF. The chain links TRBV4-1 to TRBJ1-1; TRBD1 is a possible D gene (5 bases). Trimming removed 1 base from V and 6 bases from J, with 12 bases in between. The germline V gene has CDR1 MGHRA and CDR2 YSYEKL. This CDR3 spans 14 amino acids.

This chain uses TRBV15 with TRBJ1-3; D uncertain. V lost 1 base and J 4 bases, leaving 8 bases between the germline ends. CDR1 and CDR2 (germline): LNHNV, YYDKDF (reference sequence). CDR3 length equals 14 residues. The CDR3 DNA reads TGTGCCACCAGCAGAGGAGGGTACGGAAACACCATATATTTT. Residues: CATSRGGYGNTIYF.

The chain links TRBV18 to TRBJ1-2; tentatively, D is TRBD1 (6 bases). The CDR3 sequence is 13 residues long. The germline gives CDR1 KGHSH, CDR2 LQKENI. The V end lost 3 bases, the J end lost 7 bases, and 12 bases lay between the germline ends. DNA for the CDR3: TGTGCCAGCTCACCGGGGGGCCGGAGTGGCTACACCTTC. Translating gives CASSPGGRSGYTF.

V and J are TRBV11-2 and TRBJ2-1; D perhaps matches TRBD1 (6 bases). The ends were cut back, 3 bases at V and 4 bases at J, with 13 bases in the middle. Germline loops: CDR1 SGHAT, CDR2 FQNNGV. This CDR3 spans 15 amino acids. DNA of the CDR3: TGTGCCAGCAGCTTGCAGGGGCTCGTTTACAATGAGCAGTTCTTC. Amino acids: CASSLQGLVYNEQFF. Drawing the rest from reference TRBV11-2 and TRBJ2-1, the complete variable domain is EAGVAQSPRYKIIEKRQSVAFWCNPISGHATLYWYQQILGQGPKLLIQFQNNGVVDDSQLPKDRFSAERLKGVDSTLKIQPAKLEDSAVYLCASSLQGLVYNEQFFGPGTRLTVL.

The V gene is TRBV7-7, the J gene TRBJ2-5; D might be TRBD1 (6 bases). V was shortened by 1 base and J by 5 bases, with 17 bases between the two germline ends. From germline, CDR1 is SSHAT and CDR2 FNYEAQ (reference sequence). The CDR3 length is 16 residues. The CDR3 nucleotides read TGTGCCAGCAGCTTAGGAGGACAGCCCCTCGGGGAGACCCAGTACTTC. As protein: CASSLGGQPLGETQYF.

This clone has a single count. J is TRBJ2-1 and V is TRBV7-2; 7 bases fit TRBD1. Looked up from germline, CDR1 is SGHTA and CDR2 is FQGNSA. Losses at the gene ends were 5 bases for V and 11 bases for J; bases not matched to a gene: 6. The CDR3 extends over 12 amino acids. The CDR3 coding sequence is TGTGCCAGCAGCCCCCAGGGGGTTAAGCAGTTCTTC. It encodes CASSPQGVKQFF.

V usage is TRBV18 and J usage is TRBJ1-1, with D perhaps matching TRBD1 (5 bases). CDR1 and CDR2 (germline): KGHSH, LQKENI. The length of the CDR3 is 13 residues. The V end lost 1 base, the J end lost 3 bases, and 6 bases lay between the germline ends. In DNA form, the CDR3 reads TGTGCCAGCTCACCACGGGGCTACACTGAAGCTTTCTTT. Translated: CASSPRGYTEAFF.